The source of this T cell receptor (beta chain) is a study of shared clonotypes between healthy human individuals. On this clone itself: Its antigen is not identified.

Only CD45RO-negative cells positively selected for CCR7 counted as naive CD8 cells, so terminally differentiated effector memory CD45RA+ cells were excluded. The CDR3 loop spans 12 amino acids. V gave up 5 bases and J gave up 2 bases, with 8 bases separating them. From germline, CDR1 is GTSNPN and CDR2 SVGIG (reference sequence). Study-wide points: Among donors, sharing of clonotypes was expected to be affected by sequencing depth.

Repertoires were generated with immunoSEQ multiplex PCR, while TCRdb's copy carries only in-frame clones and drops some. Here the sample spans around 550,000 clones, 85% to 95% being singletons. Sequencing input: naive CD8+ T cells sorted from blood. This chain joins TRBV30 and TRBJ2-3, with unresolved D. The TCR sequence derives from a young woman in good health. The CDR3 nucleotides read TGTGCCTGGTTACCTATCACAGATACGCAGTATTTT. Its protein is CAWLPITDTQYF. The full variable domain, in which reference TRBV30 and TRBJ2-3 provide the parts outside the CDR3, is SQTIHQWPATLVQPVGSPLSLECTVEGTSNPNLYWYRQAAGRGLQLLFYSVGIGQISSEVPQNLSASRPQDRQFILSSKKLLLSDSGFYLCAWLPITDTQYFGPGTRLTVL.